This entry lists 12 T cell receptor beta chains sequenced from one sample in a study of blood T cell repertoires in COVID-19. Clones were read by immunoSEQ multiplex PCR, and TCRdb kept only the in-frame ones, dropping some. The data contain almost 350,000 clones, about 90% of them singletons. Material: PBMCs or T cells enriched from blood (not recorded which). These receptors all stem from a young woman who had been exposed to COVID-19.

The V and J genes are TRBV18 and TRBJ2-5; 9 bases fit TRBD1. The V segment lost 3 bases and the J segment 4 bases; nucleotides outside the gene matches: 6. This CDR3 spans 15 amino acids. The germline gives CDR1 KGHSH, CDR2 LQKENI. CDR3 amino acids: CASSPGQGGSETQYF. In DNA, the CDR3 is TGTGCCAGCTCACCGGGACAGGGAGGATCAGAGACCCAGTACTTC.

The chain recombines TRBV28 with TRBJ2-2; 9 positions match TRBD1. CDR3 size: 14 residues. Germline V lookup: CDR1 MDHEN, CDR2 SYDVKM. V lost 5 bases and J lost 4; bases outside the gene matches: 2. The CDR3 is CASSPTGGTGELFF. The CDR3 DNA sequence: TGTGCCAGCAGTCCGACAGGGGGCACCGGGGAGCTGTTTTTT.

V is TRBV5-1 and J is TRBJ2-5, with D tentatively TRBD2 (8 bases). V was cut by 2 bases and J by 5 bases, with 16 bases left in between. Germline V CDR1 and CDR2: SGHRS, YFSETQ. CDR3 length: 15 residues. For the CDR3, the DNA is TGCGCCAGCAGCTTACGGGAGGGGGCTGGGGAGACCCAGTACTTC. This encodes CASSLREGAGETQYF.

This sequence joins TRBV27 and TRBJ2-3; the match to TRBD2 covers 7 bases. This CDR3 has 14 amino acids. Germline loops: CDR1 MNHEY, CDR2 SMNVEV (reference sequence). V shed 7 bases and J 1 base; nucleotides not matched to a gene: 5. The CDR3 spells CASTPSGGTDTQYF. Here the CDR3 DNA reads TGTGCCAGCACCCCCAGCGGGGGCACAGATACGCAGTATTTT.

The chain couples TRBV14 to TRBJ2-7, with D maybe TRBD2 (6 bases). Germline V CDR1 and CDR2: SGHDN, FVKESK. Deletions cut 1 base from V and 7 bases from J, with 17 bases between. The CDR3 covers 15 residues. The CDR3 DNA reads TGTGCCAGCAGCCAAGTGCTGGCGGGATCTGGGGAGCAGTACTTC. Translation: CASSQVLAGSGEQYF.

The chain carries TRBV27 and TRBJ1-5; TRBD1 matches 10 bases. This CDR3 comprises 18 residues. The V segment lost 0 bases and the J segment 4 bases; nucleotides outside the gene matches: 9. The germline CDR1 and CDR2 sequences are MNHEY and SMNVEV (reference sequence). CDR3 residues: CASSLSVGQGGGNQPQHF. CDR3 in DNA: TGTGCCAGCAGTTTATCGGTTGGACAGGGGGGAGGAAATCAGCCCCAGCATTTT.

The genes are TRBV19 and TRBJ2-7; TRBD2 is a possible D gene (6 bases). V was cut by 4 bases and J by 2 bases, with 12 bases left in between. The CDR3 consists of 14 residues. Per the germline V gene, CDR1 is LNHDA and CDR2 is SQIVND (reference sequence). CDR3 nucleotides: TGTGCCAGTAGTAGGAGGGCTGGGCCCTACGAGCAGTACTTC. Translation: CASSRRAGPYEQYF.

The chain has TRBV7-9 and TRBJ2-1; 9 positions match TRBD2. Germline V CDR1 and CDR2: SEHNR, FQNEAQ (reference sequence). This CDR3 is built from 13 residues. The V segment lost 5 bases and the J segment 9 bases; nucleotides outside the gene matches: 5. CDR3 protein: CASSGSSGGEQFF. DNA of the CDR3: TGTGCCAGCAGCGGGAGTAGCGGGGGTGAGCAGTTCTTC.

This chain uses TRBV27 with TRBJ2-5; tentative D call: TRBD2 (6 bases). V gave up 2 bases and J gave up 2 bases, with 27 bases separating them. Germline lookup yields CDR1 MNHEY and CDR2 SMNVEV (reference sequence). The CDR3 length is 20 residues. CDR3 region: CASSLIVSMGERVQQETQYF. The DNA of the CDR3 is TGTGCCAGCAGTTTAATTGTTTCTATGGGAGAGCGGGTCCAGCAAGAGACCCAGTACTTC.

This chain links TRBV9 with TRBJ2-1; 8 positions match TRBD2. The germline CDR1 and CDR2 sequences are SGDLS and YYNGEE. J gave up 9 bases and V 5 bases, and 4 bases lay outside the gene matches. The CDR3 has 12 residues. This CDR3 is CASRRAGGEQFF. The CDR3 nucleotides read TGTGCCAGCAGGAGGGCGGGGGGTGAGCAGTTCTTC.

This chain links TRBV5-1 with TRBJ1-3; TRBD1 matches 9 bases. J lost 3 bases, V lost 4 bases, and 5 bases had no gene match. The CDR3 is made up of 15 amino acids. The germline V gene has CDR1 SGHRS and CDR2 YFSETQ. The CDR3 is CASSPGTGIGNTIYF. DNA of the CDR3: TGCGCCAGCAGCCCGGGGACAGGGATTGGAAACACCATATATTTT.

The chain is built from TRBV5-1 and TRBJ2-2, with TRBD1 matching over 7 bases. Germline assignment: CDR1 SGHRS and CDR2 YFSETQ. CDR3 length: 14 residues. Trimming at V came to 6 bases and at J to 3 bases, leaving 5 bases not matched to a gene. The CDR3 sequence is CASNTGADTGELFF. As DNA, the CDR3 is TGCGCCAGCAACACAGGGGCGGACACCGGGGAGCTGTTTTTT.